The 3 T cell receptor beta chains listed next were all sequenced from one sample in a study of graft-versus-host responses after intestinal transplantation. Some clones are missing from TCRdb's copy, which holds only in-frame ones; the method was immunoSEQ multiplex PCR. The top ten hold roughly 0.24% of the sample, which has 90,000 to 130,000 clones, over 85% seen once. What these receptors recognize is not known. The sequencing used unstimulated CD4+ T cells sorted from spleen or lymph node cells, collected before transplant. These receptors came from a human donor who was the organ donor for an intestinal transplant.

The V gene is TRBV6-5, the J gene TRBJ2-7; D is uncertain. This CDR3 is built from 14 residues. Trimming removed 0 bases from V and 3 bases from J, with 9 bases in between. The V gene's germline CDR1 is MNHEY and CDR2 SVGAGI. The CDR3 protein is CASSYSSISYEQYF. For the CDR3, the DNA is TGTGCCAGCAGTTACTCGTCAATCAGCTACGAGCAGTACTTC.

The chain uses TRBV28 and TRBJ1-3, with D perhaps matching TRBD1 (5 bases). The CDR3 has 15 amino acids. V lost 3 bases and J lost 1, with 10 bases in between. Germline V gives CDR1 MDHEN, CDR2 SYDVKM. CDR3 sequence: CASSFRDRSGNTIYF. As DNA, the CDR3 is TGTGCCAGCAGTTTCCGAGACAGATCTGGAAACACCATATATTTT.

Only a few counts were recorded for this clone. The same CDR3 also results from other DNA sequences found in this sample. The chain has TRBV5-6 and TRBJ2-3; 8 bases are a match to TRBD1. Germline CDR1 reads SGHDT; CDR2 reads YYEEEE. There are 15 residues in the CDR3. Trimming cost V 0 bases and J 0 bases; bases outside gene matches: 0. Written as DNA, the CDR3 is TGTGCCAGCAGCTTGGGACAGGGGAGCACAGATACGCAGTATTTT. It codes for CASSLGQGSTDTQYF.